This T cell receptor beta chain was recovered during a study of T cell responses to AZD1222 COVID-19 vaccine. Broader study findings: Unmutated variant regions reportedly attract nearly half of all spike-specific TCRs. Vaccine-associated CD4 TCRs spanned spike, dominant at 160-218 and 743-854. Just a handful of AZD1222 recipients were seropositive at baseline. Most donors were white British, females outnumbered males, and clonal diversity was possibly underestimated.

A remark on this clone: Its antigen is still unknown.

Libraries were prepared by immunoSEQ multiplex PCR; TCRdb keeps only in-frame clonotypes and omits some of them. The table lists about 120,000 clones, approximately 90% of them singletons, with 2% to 3% in the top ten. The CDR3 sequence is 13 residues long. Germline CDR1 LGHNA, CDR2 YSLEER. V shed 4 bases, J shed 7 bases, and the junction held 5 bases outside the gene matches. This specimen was peripheral blood, taken 28 days after the second AZD1222 dose. This TCR was recovered from an adult who received the AZD1222 COVID-19 vaccine. The J gene is TRBJ1-2, the V gene TRBV4-3, with 8 bases aligning to TRBD1. This CDR3 reads CASSPGQGRGYTF. As DNA, the CDR3 is TGCGCCAGCAGCCCCGGACAGGGTCGTGGCTACACCTTC.